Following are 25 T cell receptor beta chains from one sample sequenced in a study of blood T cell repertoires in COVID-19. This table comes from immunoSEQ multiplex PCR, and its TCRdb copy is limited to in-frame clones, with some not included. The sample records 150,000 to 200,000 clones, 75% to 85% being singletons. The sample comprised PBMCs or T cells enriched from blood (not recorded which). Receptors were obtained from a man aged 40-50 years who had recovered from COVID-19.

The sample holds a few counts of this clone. This chain's CDR3 is CATSRGGIRAGVKNIQYF. CDR3 in DNA: TGTGCCACCAGCAGGGGGGGGATTAGGGCTGGGGTCAAAAACATTCAGTACTTC. V gene TRBV15 combines with J gene TRBJ2-4, with 7 bases lining up with TRBD2. CDR3 length: 18 amino acids. J gave up 3 bases and V 3 bases, and 14 bases lay outside the gene matches. Germline CDR1 reads LNHNV; CDR2 reads YYDKDF (reference sequence).

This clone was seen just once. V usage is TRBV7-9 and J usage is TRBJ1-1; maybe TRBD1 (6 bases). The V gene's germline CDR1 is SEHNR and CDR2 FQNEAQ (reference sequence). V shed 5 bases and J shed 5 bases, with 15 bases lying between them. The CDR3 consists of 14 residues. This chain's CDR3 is CASSHRVRETEAFF. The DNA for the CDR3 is TGTGCCAGCAGCCACAGGGTCCGAGAAACTGAAGCTTTCTTT. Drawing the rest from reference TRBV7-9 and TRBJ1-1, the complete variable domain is DTGVSQNPRHKITKRGQNVTFRCDPISEHNRLYWYRQTLGQGPEFLTYFQNEAQLEKSRLLSDRFSAERPKGSFSTLEIQRTEQGDSAMYLCASSHRVRETEAFFGQGTRLTVV.

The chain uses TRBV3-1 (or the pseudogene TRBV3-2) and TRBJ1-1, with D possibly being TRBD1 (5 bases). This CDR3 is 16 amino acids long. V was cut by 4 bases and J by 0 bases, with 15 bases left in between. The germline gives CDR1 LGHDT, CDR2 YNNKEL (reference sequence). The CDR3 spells CASSPRATDMNTEAFF. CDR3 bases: TGTGCCAGCAGCCCCCGAGCGACAGATATGAACACTGAAGCTTTCTTT.

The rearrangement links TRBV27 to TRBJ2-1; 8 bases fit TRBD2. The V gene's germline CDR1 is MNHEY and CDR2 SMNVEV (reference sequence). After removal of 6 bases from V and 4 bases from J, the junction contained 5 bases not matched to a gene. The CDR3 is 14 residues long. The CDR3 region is CASRFSGAYNEQFF. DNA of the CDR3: TGTGCCAGCAGATTTAGCGGGGCTTACAATGAGCAGTTCTTC.

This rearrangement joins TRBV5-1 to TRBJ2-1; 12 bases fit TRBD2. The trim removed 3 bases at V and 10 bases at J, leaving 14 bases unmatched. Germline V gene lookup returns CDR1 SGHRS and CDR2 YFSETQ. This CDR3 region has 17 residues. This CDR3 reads CASSSTPPGLAGGEQFF. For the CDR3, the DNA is TGCGCCAGCAGCTCCACCCCGCCGGGACTAGCGGGCGGCGAGCAGTTCTTC.

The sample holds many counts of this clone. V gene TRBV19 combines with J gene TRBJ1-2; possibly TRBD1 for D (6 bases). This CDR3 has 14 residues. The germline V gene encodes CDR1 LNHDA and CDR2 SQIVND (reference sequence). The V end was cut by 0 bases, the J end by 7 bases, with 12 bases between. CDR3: CASSIEQGISGYTF. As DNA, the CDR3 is TGTGCCAGTAGTATAGAACAGGGTATCTCTGGCTACACCTTC.

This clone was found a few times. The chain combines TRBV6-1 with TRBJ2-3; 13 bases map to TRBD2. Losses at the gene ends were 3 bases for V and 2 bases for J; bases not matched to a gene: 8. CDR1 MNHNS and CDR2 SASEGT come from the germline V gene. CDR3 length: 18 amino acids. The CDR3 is CASSDGTSGVSYTDTQYF. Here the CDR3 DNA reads TGTGCCAGCAGTGACGGGACTAGCGGGGTATCTTACACAGATACGCAGTATTTT.

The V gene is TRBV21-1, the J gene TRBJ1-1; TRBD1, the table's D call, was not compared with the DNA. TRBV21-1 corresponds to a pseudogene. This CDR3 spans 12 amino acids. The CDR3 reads CASSRRTGRAFF. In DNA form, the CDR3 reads TGTGCCAGCAGCAGACGGACAGGCCGAGCTTTCTTT.

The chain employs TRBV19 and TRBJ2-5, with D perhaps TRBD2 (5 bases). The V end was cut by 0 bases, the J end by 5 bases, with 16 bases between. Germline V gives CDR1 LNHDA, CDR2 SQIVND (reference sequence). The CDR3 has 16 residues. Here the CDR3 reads CASSIDPGTQRETQYF. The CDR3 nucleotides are TGTGCCAGTAGTATAGATCCAGGCACACAGCGGGAGACCCAGTACTTC. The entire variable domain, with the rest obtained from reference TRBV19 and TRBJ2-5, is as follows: DGGITQSPKYLFRKEGQNVTLSCEQNLNHDAMYWYRQDPGQGLRLIYYSQIVNDFQKGDIAEGYSVSREKKESFPLTVTSAQKNPTAFYLCASSIDPGTQRETQYFGPGTRLLVL.

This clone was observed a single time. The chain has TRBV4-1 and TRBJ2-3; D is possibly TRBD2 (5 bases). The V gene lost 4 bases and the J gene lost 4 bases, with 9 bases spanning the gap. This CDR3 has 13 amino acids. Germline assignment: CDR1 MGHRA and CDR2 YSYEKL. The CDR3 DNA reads TGCGCCAGCAGCCCCCCCGGGGCAGATACGCAGTATTTT. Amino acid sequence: CASSPPGADTQYF.

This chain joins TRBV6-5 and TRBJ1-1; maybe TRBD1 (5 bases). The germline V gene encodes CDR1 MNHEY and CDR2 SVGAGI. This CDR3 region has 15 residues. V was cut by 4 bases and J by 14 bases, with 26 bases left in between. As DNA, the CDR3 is TGTGCCAGCAGTTCGTTACCGGCGGGAGGCCGGCGGGGGTTCTTT. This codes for CASSSLPAGGRRGFF.

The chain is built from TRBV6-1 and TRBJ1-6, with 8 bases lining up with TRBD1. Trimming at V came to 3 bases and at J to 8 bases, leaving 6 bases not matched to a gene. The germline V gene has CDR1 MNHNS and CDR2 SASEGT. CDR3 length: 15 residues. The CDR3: CASSDGTGSYSPLHF. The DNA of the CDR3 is TGTGCCAGCAGTGATGGGACAGGAAGTTATTCACCCCTCCACTTT.

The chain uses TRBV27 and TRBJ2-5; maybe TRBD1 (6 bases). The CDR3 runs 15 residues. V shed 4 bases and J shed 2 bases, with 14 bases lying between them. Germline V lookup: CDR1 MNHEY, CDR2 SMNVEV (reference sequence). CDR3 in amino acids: CASSSRTVGQETQYF. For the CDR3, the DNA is TGTGCCAGCAGTTCCCGGACAGTTGGACAAGAGACCCAGTACTTC.

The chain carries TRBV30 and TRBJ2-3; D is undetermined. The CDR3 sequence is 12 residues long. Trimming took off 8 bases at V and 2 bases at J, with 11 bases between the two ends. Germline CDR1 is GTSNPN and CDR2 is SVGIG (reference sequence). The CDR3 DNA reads TGTGCCGGAACAGATTTCACAGATACGCAGTATTTT. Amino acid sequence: CAGTDFTDTQYF.

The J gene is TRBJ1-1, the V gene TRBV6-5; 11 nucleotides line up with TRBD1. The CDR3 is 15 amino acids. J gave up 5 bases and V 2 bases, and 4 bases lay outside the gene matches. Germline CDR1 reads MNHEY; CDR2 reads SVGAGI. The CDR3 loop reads CASSYPDRGRTEAFF. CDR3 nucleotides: TGTGCCAGCAGTTACCCGGACAGGGGGCGAACTGAAGCTTTCTTT.

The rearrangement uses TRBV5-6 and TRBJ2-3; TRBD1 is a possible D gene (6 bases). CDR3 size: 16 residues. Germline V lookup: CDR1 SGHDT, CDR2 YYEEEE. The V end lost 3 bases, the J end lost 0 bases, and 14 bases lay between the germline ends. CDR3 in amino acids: CASSYSTGSSTDTQYF. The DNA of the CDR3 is TGTGCCAGCAGCTACTCTACAGGGTCTAGCACAGATACGCAGTATTTT. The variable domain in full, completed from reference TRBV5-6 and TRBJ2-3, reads DAGVTQSPTHLIKTRGQQVTLRCSPKSGHDTVSWYQQALGQGPQFIFQYYEEEERQRGNFPDRFSGHQFPNYSSELNVNALLLGDSALYLCASSYSTGSSTDTQYFGPGTRLTVL.

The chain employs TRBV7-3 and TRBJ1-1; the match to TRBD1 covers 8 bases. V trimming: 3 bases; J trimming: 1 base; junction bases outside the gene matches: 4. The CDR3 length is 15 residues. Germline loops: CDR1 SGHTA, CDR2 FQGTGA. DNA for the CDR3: TGTGCCAGCAGCTTGGCAGGGGGCCGGAACACTGAAGCTTTCTTT. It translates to CASSLAGGRNTEAFF.

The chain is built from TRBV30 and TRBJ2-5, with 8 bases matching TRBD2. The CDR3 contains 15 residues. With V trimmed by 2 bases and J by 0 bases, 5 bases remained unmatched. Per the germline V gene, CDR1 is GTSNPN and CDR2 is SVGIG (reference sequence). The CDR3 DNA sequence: TGTGCCTGGAGTCGCGGGGGGCTAGACCAAGAGACCCAGTACTTC. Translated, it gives CAWSRGGLDQETQYF.

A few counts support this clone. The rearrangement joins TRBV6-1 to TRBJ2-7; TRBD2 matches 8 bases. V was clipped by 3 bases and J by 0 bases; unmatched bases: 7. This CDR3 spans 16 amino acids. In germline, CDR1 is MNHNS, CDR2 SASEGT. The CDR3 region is CASSDRGGLNSYEQYF. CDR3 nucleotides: TGTGCCAGCAGTGATCGGGGGGGTCTCAACTCCTACGAGCAGTACTTC.

For the CDR3, the DNA is TGTGCCAGCAGCTTGGGAGGGCCCGCAGATACGCAGTATTTT. It yields the protein CASSLGGPADTQYF. The rearrangement links TRBV7-2 to TRBJ2-3; 7 positions agree with TRBD2. Germline loops: CDR1 SGHTA, CDR2 FQGNSA. The CDR3 sequence is 14 residues long. V was clipped by 3 bases and J by 4 bases; unmatched bases: 4.

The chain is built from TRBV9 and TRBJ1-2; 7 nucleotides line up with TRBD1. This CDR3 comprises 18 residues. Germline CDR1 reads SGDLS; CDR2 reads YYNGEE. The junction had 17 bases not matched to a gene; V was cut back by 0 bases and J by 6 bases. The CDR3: CASSVASGQGGEGHGYTF. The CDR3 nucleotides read TGTGCCAGCAGCGTAGCGTCCGGGCAGGGGGGCGAAGGCCATGGCTACACCTTC. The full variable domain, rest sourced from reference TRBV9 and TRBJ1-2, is DSGVTQTPKHLITATGQRVTLRCSPRSGDLSVYWYQQSLDQGLQFLIQYYNGEERAKGNILERFSAQQFPDLHSELNLSSLELGDSALYFCASSVASGQGGEGHGYTFGSGTRLTVV.

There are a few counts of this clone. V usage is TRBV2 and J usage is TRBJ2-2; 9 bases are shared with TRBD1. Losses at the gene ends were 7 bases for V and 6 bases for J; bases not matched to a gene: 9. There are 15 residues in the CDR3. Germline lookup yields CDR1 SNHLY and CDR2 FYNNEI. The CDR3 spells CASIFGTGMAGELFF. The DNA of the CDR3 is TGTGCCAGCATCTTCGGGACAGGGATGGCCGGGGAGCTGTTTTTT.

CDR3: CAWSPTARLNTEAFF. The CDR3 nucleotides are TGTGCCTGGAGTCCTACAGCCAGACTGAACACTGAAGCTTTCTTT. This chain uses TRBV30 with TRBJ1-1; D gene uncertain. The CDR3 is 15 residues long. Germline values: CDR1 GTSNPN, CDR2 SVGIG (reference sequence). The germline V and J ends were trimmed by 2 bases and 0 bases, with 13 bases remaining between them. Together with reference TRBV30 and TRBJ1-1, the CDR3 gives the full variable domain: SQTIHQWPATLVQPVGSPLSLECTVEGTSNPNLYWYRQAAGRGLQLLFYSVGIGQISSEVPQNLSASRPQDRQFILSSKKLLLSDSGFYLCAWSPTARLNTEAFFGQGTRLTVV.

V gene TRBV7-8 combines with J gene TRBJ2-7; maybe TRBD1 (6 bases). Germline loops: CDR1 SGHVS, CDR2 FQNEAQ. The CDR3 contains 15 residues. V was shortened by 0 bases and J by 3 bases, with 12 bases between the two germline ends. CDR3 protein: CASSLARQAYYEQYF. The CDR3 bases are TGTGCCAGCAGCTTAGCGCGACAGGCGTACTACGAGCAGTACTTC.

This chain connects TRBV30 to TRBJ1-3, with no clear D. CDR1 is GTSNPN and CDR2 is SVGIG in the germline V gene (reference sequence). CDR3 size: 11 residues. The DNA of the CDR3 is TGTGCGAAGGAGGGAAGGAACACCATATATTTT. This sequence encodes CAKEGRNTIYF.